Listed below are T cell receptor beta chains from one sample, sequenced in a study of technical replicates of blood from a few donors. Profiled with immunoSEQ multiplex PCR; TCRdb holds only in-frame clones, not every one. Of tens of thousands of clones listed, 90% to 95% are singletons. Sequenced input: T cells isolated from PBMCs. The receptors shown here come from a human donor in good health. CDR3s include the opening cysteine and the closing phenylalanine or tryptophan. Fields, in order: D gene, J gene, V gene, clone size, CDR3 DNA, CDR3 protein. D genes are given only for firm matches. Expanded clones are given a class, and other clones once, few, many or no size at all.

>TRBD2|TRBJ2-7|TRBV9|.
TGTGCCAGCAGCGTAACGGCGGGGGGGCCCTACGAGCAGTACTTC
CASSVTAGGPYEQYF
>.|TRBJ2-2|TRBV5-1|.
TGCGCCAGCAGCTTGGGGAGCGGATACACGACCGGGGAGCTGTTTTTT
CASSLGSGYTTGELFF
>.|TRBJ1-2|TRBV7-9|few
TGTGCCAGCAGCTTAGAACAGGGTATCTATGGCTACACCTTC
CASSLEQGIYGYTF
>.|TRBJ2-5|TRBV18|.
TGTGCCAGCTCATCGCAGGGAACGGAGACCCAGTACTTC
CASSSQGTETQYF
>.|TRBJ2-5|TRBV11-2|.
TGTGCCAGCAGCTTAAAAATTCCGGGTCCCTGGGAGGAGACCCAGTACTTC
CASSLKIPGPWEETQYF
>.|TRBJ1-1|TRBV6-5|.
TGTGCCAGCAGTTACAGGGAGCACACTGAAGCTTTCTTT
CASSYREHTEAFF
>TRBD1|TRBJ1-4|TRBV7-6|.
TGTGCCAGCAGCTTAACAGGGGACGAAAAACTGTTTTTT
CASSLTGDEKLFF
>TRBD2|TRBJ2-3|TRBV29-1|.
TGCAGCGTTGATAAGCTAGCGGGAGGGACAGATACGCAGTATTTT
CSVDKLAGGTDTQYF
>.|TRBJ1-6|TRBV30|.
TGTGCCTGGAGTCCGGGAGTAGGGAATTCACCCCTCCACTTT
CAWSPGVGNSPLHF
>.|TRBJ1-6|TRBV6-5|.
TGTGCCAGCAGACATGGACAGTCGTATAATTCACCCCTCCACTTT
CASRHGQSYNSPLHF
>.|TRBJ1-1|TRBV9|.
TGTGCCAGCAGCGTAGGTGGTGGGGGGACCACTGAAGCTTTCTTT
CASSVGGGGTTEAFF
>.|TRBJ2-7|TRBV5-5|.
TGTGCCAGCAGCGTTCGAGGGTGGCAGTACTTC
CASSVRGWQYF
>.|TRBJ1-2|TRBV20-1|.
TGCAGTGCTAGTCTGCAGGGACAAACCTTC
CSASLQGQTF
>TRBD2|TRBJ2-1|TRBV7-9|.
TGTGCCAGCCGGCGGGAGTTCTATGAGCAGTTCTTC
CASRREFYEQFF
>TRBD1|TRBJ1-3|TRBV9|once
TGTGCCAGCAGTCCCACAGGGGCTGGAAACACCATATATTTT
CASSPTGAGNTIYF
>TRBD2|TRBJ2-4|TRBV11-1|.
TGTGCCAGCAGCTTAGAAGCGGGGGGGGGAAACATTCAGTACTTC
CASSLEAGGGNIQYF
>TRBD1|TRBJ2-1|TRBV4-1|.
TGCGCCAGCAGCCGTTCCGGGACAGGAGGGGTCAACGAGCAGTTCTTC
CASSRSGTGGVNEQFF
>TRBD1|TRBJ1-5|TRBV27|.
TGTGCCAGCAGTTTCGGGACAGCGGATCAGCCCCAGCATTTT
CASSFGTADQPQHF
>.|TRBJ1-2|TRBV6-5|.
TGTGCCAGCAGTTACTCGATCGGGCGGGGTGGCTACACCTTC
CASSYSIGRGGYTF
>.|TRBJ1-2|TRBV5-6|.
TGTGCCAGCAGCTTCCGCAGTGGCTACACCTTC
CASSFRSGYTF
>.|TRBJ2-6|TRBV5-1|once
TGCGCCAGCACCAAAATAGGGGCCGGGGCCAACGTCCTGACTTTC
CASTKIGAGANVLTF
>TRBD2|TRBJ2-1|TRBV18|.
TGTGCCAGCTCACCACTGATAGCGGGCGCGGGCAATGAGCAGTTCTTC
CASSPLIAGAGNEQFF
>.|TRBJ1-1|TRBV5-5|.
TGTGCCAGCAGCTCGACAATCACGAACACTGAAGCTTTCTTT
CASSSTITNTEAFF
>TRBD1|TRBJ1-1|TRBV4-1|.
TGCGCCAGCAGCCAATCGCTTGGAGGACAGGGGGAGGGGGAAGCTTTCTTT
CASSQSLGGQGEGEAFF
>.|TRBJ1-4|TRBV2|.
TGTGCCAGCAGTGGGCAGGATGGTGGGGGCGAAAAACTGTTTTTT
CASSGQDGGGEKLFF
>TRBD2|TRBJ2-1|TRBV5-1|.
TGCGCCAGCAGCTTGTCCTCGGGGGGGCGGGGACTGCAGTTCTTC
CASSLSSGGRGLQFF
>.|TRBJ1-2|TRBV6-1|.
TGTGCCAGCAGTGATGTTCAGGGGTCTTCGGGCTACACCTTC
CASSDVQGSSGYTF
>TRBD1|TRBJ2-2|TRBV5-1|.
TGCGCCAGCAGCCTAAGACAGGGATCCGGCGGGGAGCTGTTTTTT
CASSLRQGSGGELFF
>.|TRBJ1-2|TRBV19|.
TGTGCCAGTAGTGTCGGAGGAAAAGCATATGGCTACACCTTC
CASSVGGKAYGYTF
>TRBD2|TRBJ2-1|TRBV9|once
TGTGCCAGCAGCAGACTAGCGGGAACGCCTGGGGGTGAGCAGTTCTTC
CASSRLAGTPGGEQFF
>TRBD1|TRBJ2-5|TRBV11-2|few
TGTGCCAGCAGCTTTTACCCGACAGGGGGAACGGCTGTACAAGAGACCCAGTACTTC
CASSFYPTGGTAVQETQYF
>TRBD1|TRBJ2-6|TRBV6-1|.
TGTGCCAGCAGGGACAGGCCTGGGGCCAACGTCCTGACTTTC
CASRDRPGANVLTF
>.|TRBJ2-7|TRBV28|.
TGTGCCAGCAGTTTAGGGTTCGGGAAGACTCACTACGAGCAGTACTTC
CASSLGFGKTHYEQYF
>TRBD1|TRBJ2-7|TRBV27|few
TGTGCCAGCAGTTTATCGTCGGGACAGCCCTACGAGCAGTACTTC
CASSLSSGQPYEQYF
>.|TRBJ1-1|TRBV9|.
TGTGCCAGCAGCGTAGGGTGGGCGGGAGAAGCTTTCTTT
CASSVGWAGEAFF
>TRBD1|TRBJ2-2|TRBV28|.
TGTGCCAGCAGTTCCTCCCTGACAGGGAAGAACACCGGGGAGCTGTTTTTT
CASSSSLTGKNTGELFF
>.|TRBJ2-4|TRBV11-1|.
TGTGCCAGCAGCTTTTCGCCAGGTCTAGCCAAAAACATTCAGTACTTC
CASSFSPGLAKNIQYF
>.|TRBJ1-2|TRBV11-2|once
TGTGCCAGCAGCCCCTGGCTTAACTATGGCTACACCTTC
CASSPWLNYGYTF
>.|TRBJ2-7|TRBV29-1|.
TGCAGCGTCGTCCTCCCTAATGCCTACGAGCAGTACTTC
CSVVLPNAYEQYF